The clone carrying this T cell receptor beta chain was picked up a small number of times. This specimen comes from a study of human T cells and chemical hapten exposure. As for time point: patch test 1, 2 weeks after DPC sensitization. Noted treatment: therapeutic diphenylcyclopropenone sensitization with weekly scalp DPC. Only after blood had been drawn was each patch test applied. Each CDR3 protein is one row after TCRdb ran MiXCR on the RACE reads. The sample holds 350,000 or so distinct CDR3 sequences; about 7% are singletons and the top ten take roughly 8%. The sequence was obtained from a woman aged 18-29 years with alopecia areata. Some clones in this sample may be carry-over from other donors' samples. The sample in question was whole blood, obtained in connection with sensitization to the hapten diphenylcyclopropenone (DPC).

In nucleotides, the CDR3 is TGTGCCAGCAGTTTATTCTCTAGCGGGGGGCTAAGCTCCTACGAGCAGTACTTC. Its protein product is CASSLFSSGGLSSYEQYF. The chain links TRBV27 to TRBJ2-7; 11 bases agree with TRBD2. Looked up from germline, CDR1 is MNHEY and CDR2 is SMNVEV (reference sequence). The V segment lost 1 base and the J segment 0 bases; nucleotides outside the gene matches: 8. The length of the CDR3 is 18 residues.